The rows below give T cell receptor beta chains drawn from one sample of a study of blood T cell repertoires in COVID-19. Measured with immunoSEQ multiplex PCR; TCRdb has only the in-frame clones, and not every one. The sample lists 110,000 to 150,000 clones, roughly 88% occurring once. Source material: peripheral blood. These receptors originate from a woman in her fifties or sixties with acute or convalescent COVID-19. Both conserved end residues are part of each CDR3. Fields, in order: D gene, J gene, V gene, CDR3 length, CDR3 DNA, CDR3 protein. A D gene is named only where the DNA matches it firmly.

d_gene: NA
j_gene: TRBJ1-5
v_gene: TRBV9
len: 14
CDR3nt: TGTGCCAGCAGCGTAGGAGGACGGGAATCGCCCCAGCATTTT
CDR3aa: CASSVGGRESPQHF

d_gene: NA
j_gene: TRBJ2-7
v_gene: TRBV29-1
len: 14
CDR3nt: TGCAGCGTTGTTCGAACAGGAAGGACGGGCGAGCAGTACTTC
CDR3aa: CSVVRTGRTGEQYF

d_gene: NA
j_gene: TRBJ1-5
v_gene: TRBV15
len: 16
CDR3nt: TGTGCCACCAGCAGCGGGATAGCTGCCTTTAATCAGCCCCAGCATTTT
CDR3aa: CATSSGIAAFNQPQHF

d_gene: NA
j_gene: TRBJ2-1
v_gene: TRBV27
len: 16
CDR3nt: TGTGCCAGCAGTTTCAACCTGGCCCGCTCCTACAATGAGCAGTTCTTC
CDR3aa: CASSFNLARSYNEQFF

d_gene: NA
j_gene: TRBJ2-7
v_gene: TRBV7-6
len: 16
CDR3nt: TGTGCCAGCAGCTTACTTCTGGGCGGGCTGGGAAGGGAGCAGTACTTC
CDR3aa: CASSLLLGGLGREQYF

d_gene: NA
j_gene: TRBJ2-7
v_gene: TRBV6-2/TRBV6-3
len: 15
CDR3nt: TGTGCCAGCAGTCGCCCGAGCGGGCTCTCCTACGAGCAGTACTTC
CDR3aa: CASSRPSGLSYEQYF

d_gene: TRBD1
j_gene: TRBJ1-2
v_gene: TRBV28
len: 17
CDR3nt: TGTGCCAGCAGTCCCATAGACAGGGCGACCCCTAACTATGGCTACACCTTC
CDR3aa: CASSPIDRATPNYGYTF

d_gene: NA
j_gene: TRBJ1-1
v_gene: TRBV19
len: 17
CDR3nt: TGTGCCAGTAGTCCTACGGGCCACGGTTTAAGAGGGACTGAAGCTTTCTTT
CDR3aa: CASSPTGHGLRGTEAFF

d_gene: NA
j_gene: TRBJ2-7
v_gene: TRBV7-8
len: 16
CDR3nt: TGTGCCAGCAGCTTAGCCTCCCGGGACATCGCGTACGAGCAGTACTTC
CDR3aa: CASSLASRDIAYEQYF

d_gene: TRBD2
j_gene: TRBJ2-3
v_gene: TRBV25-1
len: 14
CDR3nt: TGTGCCAGCAGTTTAGCGGGAGGGGGTGATACGCAGTATTTT
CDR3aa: CASSLAGGGDTQYF